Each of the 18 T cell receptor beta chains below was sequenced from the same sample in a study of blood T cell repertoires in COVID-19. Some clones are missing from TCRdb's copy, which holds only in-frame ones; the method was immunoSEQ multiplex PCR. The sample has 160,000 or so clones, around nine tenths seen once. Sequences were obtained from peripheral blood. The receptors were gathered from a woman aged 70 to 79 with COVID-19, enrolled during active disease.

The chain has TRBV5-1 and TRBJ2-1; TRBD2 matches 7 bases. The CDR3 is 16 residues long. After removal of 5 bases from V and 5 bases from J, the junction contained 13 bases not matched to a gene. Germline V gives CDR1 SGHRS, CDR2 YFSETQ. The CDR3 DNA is TGCGCCAGCAGTGCCGGACTAGTTCTCAGGGACAATGAGCAGTTCTTC. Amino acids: CASSAGLVLRDNEQFF.

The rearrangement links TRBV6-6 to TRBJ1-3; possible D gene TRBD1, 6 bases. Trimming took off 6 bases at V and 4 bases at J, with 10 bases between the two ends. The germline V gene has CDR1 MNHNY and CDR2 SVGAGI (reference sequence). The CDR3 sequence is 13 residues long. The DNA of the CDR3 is TGTGCCAGCAGACAGGGTTTCGGAAACACCATATATTTT. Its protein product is CASRQGFGNTIYF.

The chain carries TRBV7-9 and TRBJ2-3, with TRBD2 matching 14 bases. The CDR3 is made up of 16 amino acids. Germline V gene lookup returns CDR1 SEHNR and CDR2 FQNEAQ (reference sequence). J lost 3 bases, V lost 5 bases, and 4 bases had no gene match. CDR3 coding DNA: TGTGCCAGCAGCGTCCGACTAGCGGGGGGGACAGATACGCAGTATTTT. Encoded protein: CASSVRLAGGTDTQYF. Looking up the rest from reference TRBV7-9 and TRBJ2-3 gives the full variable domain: DTGVSQNPRHKITKRGQNVTFRCDPISEHNRLYWYRQTLGQGPEFLTYFQNEAQLEKSRLLSDRFSAERPKGSFSTLEIQRTEQGDSAMYLCASSVRLAGGTDTQYFGPGTRLTVL.

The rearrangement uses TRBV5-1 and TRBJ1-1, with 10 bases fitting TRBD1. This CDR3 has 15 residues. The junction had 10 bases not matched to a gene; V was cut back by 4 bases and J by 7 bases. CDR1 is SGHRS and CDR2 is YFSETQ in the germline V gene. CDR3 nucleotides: TGCGCCAGCAGCGGGGGACAGGGGTTAAGGGATGAAGCTTTCTTT. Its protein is CASSGGQGLRDEAFF.

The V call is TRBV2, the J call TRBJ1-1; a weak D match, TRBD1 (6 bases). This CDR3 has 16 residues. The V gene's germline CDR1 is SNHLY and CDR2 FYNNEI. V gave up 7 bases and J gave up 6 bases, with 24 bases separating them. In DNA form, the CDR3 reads TGTGCCAGCACCAAGGAGGGGGGCGCGGGAGGCCCTGAAGCTTTCTTT. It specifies CASTKEGGAGGPEAFF.

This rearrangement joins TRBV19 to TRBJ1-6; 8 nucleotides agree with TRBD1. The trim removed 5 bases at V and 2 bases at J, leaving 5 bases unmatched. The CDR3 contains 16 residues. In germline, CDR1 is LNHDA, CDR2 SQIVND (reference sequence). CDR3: CASSGGTGPYNSPLHF. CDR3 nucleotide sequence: TGTGCCAGTAGTGGAGGGACAGGTCCCTATAATTCACCCCTCCACTTT.

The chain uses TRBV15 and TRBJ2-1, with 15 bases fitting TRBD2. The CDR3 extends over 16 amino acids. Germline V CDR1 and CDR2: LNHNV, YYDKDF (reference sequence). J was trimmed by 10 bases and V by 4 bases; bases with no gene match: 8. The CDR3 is CATSNWTSGGAGEQFF. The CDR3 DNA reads TGTGCCACCAGCAACTGGACTAGCGGGGGGGCCGGGGAGCAGTTCTTC.

The chain's CDR3 is CAWNIPPGGGYTF. The CDR3 DNA reads TGTGCCTGGAACATCCCGCCGGGGGGCGGCTACACCTTC. J is TRBJ1-2 and V is TRBV30; the D gene is possibly TRBD1 (6 bases). Germline V gene data show CDR1 as GTSNPN and CDR2 as SVGIG (reference sequence). This CDR3 has 13 amino acids. Trimming cost V 4 bases and J 8 bases, with 17 bases left between them.

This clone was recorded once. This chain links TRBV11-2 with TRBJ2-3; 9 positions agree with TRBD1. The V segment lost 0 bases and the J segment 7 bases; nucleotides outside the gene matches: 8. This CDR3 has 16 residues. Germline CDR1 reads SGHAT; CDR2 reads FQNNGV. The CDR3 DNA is TGTGCCAGCAGCTTAGATATGGCACAGGGGGCGAATACGCAGTATTTT. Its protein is CASSLDMAQGANTQYF.

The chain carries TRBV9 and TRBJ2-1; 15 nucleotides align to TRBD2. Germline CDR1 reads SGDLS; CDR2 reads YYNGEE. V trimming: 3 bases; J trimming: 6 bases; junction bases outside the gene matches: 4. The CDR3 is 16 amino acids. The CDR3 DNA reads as TGTGCCAGCAGCGCCCTGGGACTAGCGGGGGGCAATGAGCAGTTCTTC. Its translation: CASSALGLAGGNEQFF.

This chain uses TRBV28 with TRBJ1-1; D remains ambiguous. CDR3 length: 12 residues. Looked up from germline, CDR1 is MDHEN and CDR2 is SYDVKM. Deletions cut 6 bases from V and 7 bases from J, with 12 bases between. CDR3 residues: CASSPLRGEAFF. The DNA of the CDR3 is TGTGCCAGCAGCCCCCTCCGCGGTGAAGCTTTCTTT. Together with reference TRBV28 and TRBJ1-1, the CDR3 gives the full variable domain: DVKVTQSSRYLVKRTGEKVFLECVQDMDHENMFWYRQDPGLGLRLIYFSYDVKMKEKGDIPEGYSVSREKKERFSLILESASTNQTSMYLCASSPLRGEAFFGQGTRLTVV.

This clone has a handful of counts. The CDR3 DNA is TGCGCCAGCAGCTTCAGGACTAGCGGGCGATACACCGAGACCCAGTACTTC. Translated: CASSFRTSGRYTETQYF. The chain employs TRBV5-1 and TRBJ2-5, with TRBD2 matching 11 bases. The CDR3 spans 17 residues. Germline assignment: CDR1 SGHRS and CDR2 YFSETQ. V trimming: 2 bases; J trimming: 5 bases; junction bases outside the gene matches: 11. Full variable domain (outside the CDR3, taken from reference TRBV5-1 and TRBJ2-5): KAGVTQTPRYLIKTRGQQVTLSCSPISGHRSVSWYQQTPGQGLQFLFEYFSETQRNKGNFPGRFSGRQFSNSRSEMNVSTLELGDSALYLCASSFRTSGRYTETQYFGPGTRLLVL.

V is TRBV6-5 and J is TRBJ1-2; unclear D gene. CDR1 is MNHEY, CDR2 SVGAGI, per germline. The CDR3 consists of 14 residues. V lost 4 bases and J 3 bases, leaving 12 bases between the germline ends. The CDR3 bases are TGTGCCAGCAGTTGGGCCGCCCAATACTATGGCTACACCTTC. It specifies CASSWAAQYYGYTF.

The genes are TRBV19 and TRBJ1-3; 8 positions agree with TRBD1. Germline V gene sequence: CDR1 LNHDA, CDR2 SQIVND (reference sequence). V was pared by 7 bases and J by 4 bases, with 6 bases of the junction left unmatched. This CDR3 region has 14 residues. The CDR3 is CASTRTGIGNTIYF. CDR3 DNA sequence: TGTGCCAGTACCAGGACAGGGATCGGAAACACCATATATTTT.

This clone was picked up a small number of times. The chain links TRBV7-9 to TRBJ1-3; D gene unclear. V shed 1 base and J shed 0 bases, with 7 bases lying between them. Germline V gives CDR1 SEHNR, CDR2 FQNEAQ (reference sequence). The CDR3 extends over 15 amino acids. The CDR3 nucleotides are TGTGCCAGCAGCTTAGGTGTCAACTCTGGAAACACCATATATTTT. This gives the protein CASSLGVNSGNTIYF. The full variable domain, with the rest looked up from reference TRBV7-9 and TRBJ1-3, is DTGVSQNPRHKITKRGQNVTFRCDPISEHNRLYWYRQTLGQGPEFLTYFQNEAQLEKSRLLSDRFSAERPKGSFSTLEIQRTEQGDSAMYLCASSLGVNSGNTIYFGEGSWLTVV.

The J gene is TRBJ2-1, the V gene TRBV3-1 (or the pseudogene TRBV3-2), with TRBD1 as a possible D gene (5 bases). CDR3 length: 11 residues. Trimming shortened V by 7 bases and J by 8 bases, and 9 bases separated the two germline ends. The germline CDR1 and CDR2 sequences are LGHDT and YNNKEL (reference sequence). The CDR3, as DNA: TGTGCCAGCAACTCAGGGTATGAGCAGTTCTTC. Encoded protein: CASNSGYEQFF.

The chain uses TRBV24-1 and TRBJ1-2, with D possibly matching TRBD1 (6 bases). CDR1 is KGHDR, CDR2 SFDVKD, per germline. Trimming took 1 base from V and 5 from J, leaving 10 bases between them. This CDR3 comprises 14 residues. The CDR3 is CATSDFRTAYGYTF. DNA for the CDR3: TGTGCCACCAGTGATTTCAGGACAGCATATGGCTACACCTTC.

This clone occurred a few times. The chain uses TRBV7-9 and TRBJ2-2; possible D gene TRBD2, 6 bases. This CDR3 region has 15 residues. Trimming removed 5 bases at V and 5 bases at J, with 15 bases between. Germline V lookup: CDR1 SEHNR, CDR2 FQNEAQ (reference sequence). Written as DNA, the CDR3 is TGTGCCAGCAGCAACCCCTCACGGGGGACCGGGGAGCTGTTTTTT. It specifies CASSNPSRGTGELFF. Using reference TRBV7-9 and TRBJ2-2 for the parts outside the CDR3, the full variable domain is DTGVSQNPRHKITKRGQNVTFRCDPISEHNRLYWYRQTLGQGPEFLTYFQNEAQLEKSRLLSDRFSAERPKGSFSTLEIQRTEQGDSAMYLCASSNPSRGTGELFFGEGSRLTVL.